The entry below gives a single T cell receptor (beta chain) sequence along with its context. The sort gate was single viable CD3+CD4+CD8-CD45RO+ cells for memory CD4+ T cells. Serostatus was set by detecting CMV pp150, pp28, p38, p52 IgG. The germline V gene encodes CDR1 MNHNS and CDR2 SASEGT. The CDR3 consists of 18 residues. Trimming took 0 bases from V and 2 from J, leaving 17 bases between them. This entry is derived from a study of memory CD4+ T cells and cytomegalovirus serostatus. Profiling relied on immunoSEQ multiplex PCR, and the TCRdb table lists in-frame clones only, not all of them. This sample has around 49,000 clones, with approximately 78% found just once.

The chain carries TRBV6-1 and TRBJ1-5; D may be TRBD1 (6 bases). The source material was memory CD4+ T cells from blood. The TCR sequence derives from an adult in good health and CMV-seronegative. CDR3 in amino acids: CASSEAVTGATRNQPQHF. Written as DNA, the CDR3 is TGTGCCAGCAGTGAAGCGGTGACGGGGGCGACCCGCAATCAGCCCCAGCATTTT.